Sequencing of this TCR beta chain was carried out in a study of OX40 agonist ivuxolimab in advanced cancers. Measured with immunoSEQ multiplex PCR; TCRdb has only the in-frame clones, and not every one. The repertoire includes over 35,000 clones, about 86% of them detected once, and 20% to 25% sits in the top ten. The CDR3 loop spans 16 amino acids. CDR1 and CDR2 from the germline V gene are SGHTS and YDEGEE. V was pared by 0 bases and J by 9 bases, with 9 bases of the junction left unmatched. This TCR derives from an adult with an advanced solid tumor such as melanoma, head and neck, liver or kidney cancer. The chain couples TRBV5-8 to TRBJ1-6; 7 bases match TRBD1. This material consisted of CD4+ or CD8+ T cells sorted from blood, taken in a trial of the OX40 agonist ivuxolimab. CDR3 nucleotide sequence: TGTGCCAGCAGCTTGGAGGGGGCCTCTGGGTCTTCACCCCTCCACTTT. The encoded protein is CASSLEGASGSSPLHF. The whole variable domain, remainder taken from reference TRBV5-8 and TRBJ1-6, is EAGVTQSPTHLIKTRGQQATLRCSPISGHTSVYWYQQALGLGLQFLLWYDEGEERNRGNFPPRFSGRQFPNYSSELNVNALELEDSALYLCASSLEGASGSSPLHFGNGTRLTVT.